This TCR beta chain was identified in a study of blood T cells in healthy people across ages. Study conclusions and caveats: The fall in TCR beta diversity per million T cells was roughly linear with age.

In the case of this clonotype: Its antigen is as yet unknown. Being one base from a much bigger clone, this may be a read error.

Germline V CDR1 and CDR2: DFQATT, SNEGSKA (reference sequence). The CDR3 is 16 residues long. A second about 6 to 12 cycle PCR used barcoded and J-beta primers. Every single cDNA molecule received a tag from a template-switch adaptor with 12 random nucleotides. TCRdb reanalysed the 5' RACE reads using MiXCR and keeps one entry per CDR3 protein. This table holds approximately 810,000 distinct CDR3 sequences, about 28% found once. The sequence was collected from an elderly woman in good health. The material sequenced was blood. J is TRBJ2-1 and V is TRBV20-1; 7 bases are shared with TRBD2. The CDR3 loop reads CSTREWASGSYNEQFF. For the CDR3, the DNA is TGCAGTACTAGAGAGTGGGCTAGCGGCTCCTACAATGAGCAGTTCTTC.